The 20 T cell receptor beta chains listed next were all sequenced from one sample in a study of response to subunit inactivated influenza vaccine. TCRdb re-called the RT-PCR reads through MiXCR, storing one row per CDR3 protein. The sample has some 540,000 distinct CDR3 sequences, roughly a quarter seen once. These data are also associated with another study on T cells expressing NK-cell markers. Turning to that study: Synthesis of TCR beta cDNA relied on 5'RACE template switching carrying UMIs.

Here the sequenced sample was CD4+ T cells sorted from PBMCs, taken roughly 12 days after vaccination. The source of these receptors is a man aged 45-65 years who received an inactivated influenza vaccine.

This clonotype was recorded a few times. The V and J genes are TRBV12-3 or TRBV12-4 and TRBJ2-3; D is uncertain. The ends were cut back, 2 bases at V and 6 bases at J, with 9 bases in the middle. This CDR3 is built from 13 residues. CDR3: CASSLMGSDTQYF. In DNA form, the CDR3 reads TGTGCCAGCAGTTTAATGGGATCGGATACGCAGTATTTT.

There are a few counts of this clonotype. CDR3 nucleotide sequence: TGTGCCAGCAGCCTAAGTGGGACTAGCGGGAGTCGAGAGACCCAGTACTTC. The encoded protein is CASSLSGTSGSRETQYF. V gene TRBV7-9 combines with J gene TRBJ2-5; 14 bases are a match to TRBD2. J was trimmed by 4 bases and V by 5 bases; bases with no gene match: 9. The CDR3 loop spans 17 amino acids. The V gene's germline CDR1 is SEHNR and CDR2 FQNEAQ (reference sequence).

The chain joins TRBV4-3 to TRBJ2-2, with D tentatively TRBD2 (5 bases). The CDR3 runs to 14 residues. Germline V gene data show CDR1 as LGHNA and CDR2 as YSLEER. Trimming took 5 bases from V and 8 from J, leaving 15 bases between them. The CDR3 spells CASSSGSGSGELFF. DNA for the CDR3: TGCGCCAGCAGCTCGGGGAGCGGATCTGGGGAGCTGTTTTTT.

This clonotype has only a few counts. CDR3 DNA: TGCAGTGCTAGAGACCTCGGGGGAACGGGAACGGGGCAGTTCTTC. This encodes CSARDLGGTGTGQFF. The chain joins TRBV20-1 to TRBJ2-1, with TRBD2 as a possible D gene (6 bases). Trimming stripped 0 bases from V and 12 bases from J, with 21 bases between. This CDR3 is 15 amino acids long. Germline values: CDR1 DFQATT, CDR2 SNEGSKA (reference sequence).

The CDR3 DNA is TGTGCCAGCAGTTTAGGGCAGGAAGCTTTCTTT. Translation: CASSLGQEAFF. This chain links TRBV12-3 or TRBV12-4 with TRBJ1-1; D gene ambiguous. V lost 1 base and J lost 8, with 5 bases in between. The CDR3 covers 11 residues.

In its sample, this clonotype was seen a few times. The rearrangement joins TRBV12-3 or TRBV12-4 to TRBJ2-5; TRBD2 matches at 11 bases. J lost 2 bases, V lost 8 bases, and 4 bases had no gene match. The length of the CDR3 is 14 residues. The CDR3 spells CASGLAGLQETQYF. CDR3 nucleotide sequence: TGTGCCAGCGGACTAGCGGGTTTACAAGAGACCCAGTACTTC.

This clonotype was recorded a few times. This chain's CDR3 is CASSGTSGRYNEQFF. DNA of the CDR3: TGTGCCAGCAGCGGGACTAGCGGGAGATACAATGAGCAGTTCTTC. The chain carries TRBV9 and TRBJ2-1, with 13 bases identical to TRBD2. In germline, CDR1 is SGDLS, CDR2 YYNGEE. The CDR3 runs 15 residues. J gave up 4 bases and V 3 bases, and 1 base lay outside the gene matches.

This clonotype was observed at least ten times. The rearrangement links TRBV29-1 to TRBJ1-2; no definite D call. V was pared by 5 bases and J by 4 bases, with 8 bases between. Germline assignment: CDR1 SQVTM and CDR2 ANQGSEA. The CDR3 totals 11 residues. The CDR3 here is CSVYNSYGYTF. The CDR3 DNA follows: TGCAGCGTTTACAATAGCTATGGCTACACCTTC.

The chain couples TRBV7-8 to TRBJ1-2; TRBD1 aligns across 9 bases. CDR3 length: 14 amino acids. Trimming at V came to 5 bases and at J to 4 bases, leaving 5 bases not matched to a gene. Germline V CDR1 and CDR2: SGHVS, FQNEAQ. CDR3 protein: CASSTTGGPYGYTF. The CDR3 DNA reads as TGTGCCAGCAGCACCACAGGGGGCCCCTATGGCTACACCTTC.

This chain links TRBV5-1 with TRBJ2-3; perhaps TRBD2 as D (6 bases). CDR3 length: 14 residues. Per germline, CDR1 SGHRS and CDR2 YFSETQ. Deletions cut 4 bases from V and 6 bases from J, with 15 bases between. The CDR3: CASSGPGLPDTQYF. CDR3 coding DNA: TGCGCCAGCAGCGGGCCGGGACTCCCGGATACGCAGTATTTT.

In this sample, this clonotype turned up a few times. The chain uses TRBV20-1 and TRBJ1-4; 10 nucleotides match TRBD1. This CDR3 is 15 amino acids long. V trimming: 3 bases; J trimming: 8 bases; junction bases outside the gene matches: 9. CDR1 and CDR2 (germline): DFQATT, SNEGSKA (reference sequence). CDR3 DNA sequence: TGCAGTGCTAGGCCCGGACAGGGGGTTTGGGAAAAACTGTTTTTT. This encodes CSARPGQGVWEKLFF.

This clonotype has just a few counts. The rearrangement joins TRBV4-3 to TRBJ2-5; D is ambiguous. The CDR3 is made up of 15 amino acids. The germline CDR1 and CDR2 sequences are LGHNA and YSLEER. V lost 0 bases, J lost 5 bases, and 13 bases lay in between. The CDR3 protein is CASSQDPSGWETQYF. The CDR3, as DNA: TGCGCCAGCAGCCAAGATCCGTCAGGTTGGGAGACCCAGTACTTC.

The CDR3 DNA is TGTGCCAGCAGTTTAAATACAGGGGAAGGGCAGCCCCAGCATTTT. Protein: CASSLNTGEGQPQHF. This chain connects TRBV6-5 to TRBJ1-5, with TRBD1 matching 7 bases. The germline V gene has CDR1 MNHEY and CDR2 SVGAGI. The trim removed 4 bases at V and 7 bases at J, leaving 10 bases unmatched. This CDR3 is 15 amino acids long.

This rearrangement joins TRBV5-1 to TRBJ1-4, with D uncertain. The V and J ends lost 0 bases and 8 bases respectively, with 17 bases between them. Looked up from germline, CDR1 is SGHRS and CDR2 is YFSETQ. The CDR3 runs to 16 residues. The CDR3 here is CASSLAGGSTWEKLFF. Written as DNA, the CDR3 is TGCGCCAGCAGCTTGGCAGGCGGCTCGACGTGGGAAAAACTGTTTTTT.

The chain recombines TRBV11-2 with TRBJ1-2; 7 bases are a match to TRBD1. CDR3 length equals 13 residues. V shed 5 bases and J 7 bases; nucleotides not matched to a gene: 7. Germline lookup yields CDR1 SGHAT and CDR2 FQNNGV. CDR3 sequence: CASSIQGIGGYTF. The CDR3 DNA reads as TGTGCCAGCAGCATACAGGGGATAGGTGGCTACACCTTC.

V gene TRBV12-3 or TRBV12-4 combines with J gene TRBJ2-3, with 15 positions matching TRBD2. Trimming took 4 bases from V and 2 from J; bases not matched to a gene: 10. CDR3 length: 19 residues. This CDR3 is CASSSSGLAGGGATDTQYF. The DNA for the CDR3 is TGTGCCAGCAGTTCCTCCGGACTAGCGGGGGGGGGGGCCACAGATACGCAGTATTTT.

This CDR3 reads CASSSQTQGNGYTF. CDR3 DNA: TGCGCCAGCAGCTCGCAGACACAGGGGAATGGCTACACCTTC. J is TRBJ1-2 and V is TRBV5-1, with TRBD1 identical over 7 bases. V lost 3 bases and J lost 6; bases outside the gene matches: 8. Germline V CDR1 and CDR2: SGHRS, YFSETQ. This CDR3 has 14 residues.

The rearrangement joins TRBV27 to TRBJ1-1; tentative D call: TRBD1 (5 bases). Germline assignment: CDR1 MNHEY and CDR2 SMNVEV (reference sequence). V lost 0 bases and J lost 4, with 24 bases in between. The CDR3 contains 19 residues. Written as DNA, the CDR3 is TGTGCCAGCAGTTTATCGAATCGGGCGATCTCCCAGGGCGGCACTGAAGCTTTCTTT. It is translated as CASSLSNRAISQGGTEAFF.

V is TRBV6-2 or TRBV6-3 and J is TRBJ2-5; TRBD1 or TRBD2 may be the D gene (6 bases each). V gave up 2 bases and J gave up 2 bases, with 12 bases separating them. The CDR3 sequence is 15 residues long. CDR1 is MNHEY and CDR2 is SVGEGT in the germline V gene. As DNA, the CDR3 is TGTGCCAGCAGTTACCGGGGGACATCTCAAGAGACCCAGTACTTC. Its translation: CASSYRGTSQETQYF.

The J gene is TRBJ2-1, the V gene TRBV20-1; possible D gene TRBD1, 6 bases. V lost 5 bases and J 6 bases, leaving 14 bases between the germline ends. This CDR3 is built from 13 residues. Germline V gene data show CDR1 as DFQATT and CDR2 as SNEGSKA (reference sequence). The CDR3 spells CSAVARTANEQFF. The CDR3 coding sequence is TGCAGTGCTGTGGCGCGGACAGCCAATGAGCAGTTCTTC.